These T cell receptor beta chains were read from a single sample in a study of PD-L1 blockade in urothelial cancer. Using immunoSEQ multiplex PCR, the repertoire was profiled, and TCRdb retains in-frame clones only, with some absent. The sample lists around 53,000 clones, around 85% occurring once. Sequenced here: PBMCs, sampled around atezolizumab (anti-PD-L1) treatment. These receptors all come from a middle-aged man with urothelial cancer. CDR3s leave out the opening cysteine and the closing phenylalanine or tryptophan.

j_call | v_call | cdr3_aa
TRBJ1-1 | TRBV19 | AAQGFTEAF
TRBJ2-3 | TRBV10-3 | AISESLAGGTDTQY
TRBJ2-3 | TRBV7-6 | ASSLISGGGTSTDTQY
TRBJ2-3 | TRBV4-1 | ASSQGRGGRDTQY
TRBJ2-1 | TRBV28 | ASSFRFLAGGNEQF
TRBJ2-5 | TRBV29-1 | SVDFRGHGETQY
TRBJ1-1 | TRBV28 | ASSYQTGHTEAF
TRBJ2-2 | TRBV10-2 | ASYDLAGEDTGELF
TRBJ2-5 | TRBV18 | ASSPDRQETQY
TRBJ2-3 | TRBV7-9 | ASSLVGLSAGGSDTQY
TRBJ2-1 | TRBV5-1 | ASSLDRVEFSHEQF
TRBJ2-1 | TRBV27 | ASSGYRVNNEQF
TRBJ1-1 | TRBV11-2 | ASSLFSGMNTEAF
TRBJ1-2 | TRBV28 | ASSPPGANYGYT
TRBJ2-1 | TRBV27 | ASSSITSGNSYNEQF
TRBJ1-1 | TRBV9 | ASSVATGSVNTEAF
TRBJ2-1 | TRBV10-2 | ASSGTPYNEQF
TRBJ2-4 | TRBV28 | ASSLGGGTGPTGKNIQY
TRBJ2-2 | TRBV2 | ASRFRDFGELF
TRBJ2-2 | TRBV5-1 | ATRTSPTGELF
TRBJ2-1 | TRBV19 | ASSTPTLAISYNEQF
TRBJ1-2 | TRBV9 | ASSVALGPGGYT
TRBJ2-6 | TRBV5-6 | ASSHRGLGANVLT
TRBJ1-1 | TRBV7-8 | ASSSGSTGGKAF
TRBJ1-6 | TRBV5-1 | ASSPQGALNSPLH
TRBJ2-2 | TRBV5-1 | ASSHGQASTGELF
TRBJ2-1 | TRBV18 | ASSPLAPSSYNEQF
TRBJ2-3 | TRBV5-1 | ASSLRGASTDTQY
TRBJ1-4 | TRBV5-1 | ASSGQGKVATNEKLF
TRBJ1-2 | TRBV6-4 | ASSDSGRVSGYT
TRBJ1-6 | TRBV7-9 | ASSPSGATYNSPLH
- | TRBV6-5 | ASSYKGDRTYEQY
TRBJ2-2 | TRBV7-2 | ASSPGLAGGGSTGELF
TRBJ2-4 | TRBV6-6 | ASIGTGFLGHSIQY
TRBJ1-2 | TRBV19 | ASSSRGQGVAGYGYT
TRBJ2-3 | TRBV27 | ASSPPTSGRTWSTDTQY
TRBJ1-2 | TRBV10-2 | ASSDWNRGNYGYT
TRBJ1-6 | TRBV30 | AWSVDRGHSPLH
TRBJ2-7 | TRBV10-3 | AIRTGTGRSYEQY
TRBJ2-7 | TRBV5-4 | ASSLTSWAGDEQY
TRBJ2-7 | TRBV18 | ASSPYQGSNEQY
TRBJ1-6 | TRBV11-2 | ASRAQGQGFSYNSPLH
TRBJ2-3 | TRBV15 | ATSRGQGGTDTQY
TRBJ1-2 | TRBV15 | ATSREEENYGYT
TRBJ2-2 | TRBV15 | ATSRDRGIGELF
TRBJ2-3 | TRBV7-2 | ASSYTSEGQY
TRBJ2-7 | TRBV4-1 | ASSQDPGLASYEQY
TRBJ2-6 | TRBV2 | ASRTGVASGANVLT
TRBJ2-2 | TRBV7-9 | ASSLWQGPTGELF
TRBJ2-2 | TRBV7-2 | ASKLGGSGNTGELF
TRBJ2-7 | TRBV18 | ASSPPLGAHYEQY